The rows below give T cell receptor beta chains drawn from one sample of a study of blood T cell repertoires in COVID-19. Using immunoSEQ multiplex PCR, the repertoire was profiled, and TCRdb retains in-frame clones only, with some absent. This sample yields around 210,000 clones, of which approximately 85% are seen a single time; approximately 5.1% belongs to the top ten. The sequenced sample was peripheral blood. The receptors were sampled from a man aged 50 or older with COVID-19, enrolled during active disease. CDR3s include the opening cysteine and the closing phenylalanine or tryptophan. D genes are given only for firm matches. Some rows have no size entry. The others give once, few or many, or a class for an expanded clone.

D,J,V,size,length,CDR3,DNA
TRBD1,TRBJ2-7,TRBV19,NA,16,CASSADSGTGPYEQYF,TGTGCCAGTAGTGCCGACTCCGGGACAGGGCCCTACGAGCAGTACTTC
NA,TRBJ1-5,TRBV30,NA,13,CAWSARGNQPQHF,TGTGCCTGGAGTGCCCGGGGGAATCAGCCCCAGCATTTT
NA,TRBJ1-2,TRBV27,NA,16,CASSSRVPTDYYGYTF,TGTGCCAGCAGTTCCCGGGTGCCAACCGATTACTATGGCTACACCTTC
NA,TRBJ2-1,TRBV5-4,NA,15,CASTSGLPPRNEQFF,TGTGCCAGCACTTCGGGACTTCCTCCAAGGAATGAGCAGTTCTTC
TRBD1,TRBJ1-2,TRBV7-9,NA,15,CASSKRQGSNYGYTF,TGTGCCAGCAGCAAAAGACAGGGCTCTAACTATGGCTACACCTTC
NA,TRBJ2-7,TRBV13,once,15,CASSLGRRGSREQYF,TGTGCCAGCAGCTTAGGCCGTCGGGGTTCAAGGGAGCAGTACTTC
TRBD2,TRBJ2-3,TRBV4-1,NA,16,CASSQAASGGTDTQYF,TGCGCCAGCAGCCAAGCGGCTAGCGGGGGCACAGATACGCAGTATTTT
NA,TRBJ2-3,TRBV7-2,NA,14,CASSLESTPSRQYF,TGTGCCAGCAGCTTAGAGAGTACACCTAGCAGGCAGTATTTT
TRBD1,TRBJ1-4,TRBV7-2,once,15,CASSSDRGRFEKLFF,TGTGCCAGCAGCTCCGACAGGGGGCGATTCGAAAAACTGTTTTTT
NA,TRBJ1-2,TRBV25-1,NA,12,CASNRDPEGYTF,TGTGCCAGTAACAGGGATCCGGAGGGCTACACCTTC
NA,TRBJ2-2,TRBV5-1,many,16,CASSLVQGLNTGELFF,TGCGCCAGCAGCCTCGTACAGGGATTGAACACCGGGGAGCTGTTTTTT
TRBD1,TRBJ1-5,TRBV19,NA,14,CASTPTGYNQPQHF,TGTGCCAGTACCCCGACAGGGTACAATCAGCCCCAGCATTTT
TRBD1,TRBJ1-5,TRBV5-1,NA,13,CASSTTGGEPQHF,TGCGCCAGCAGCACGACAGGGGGTGAGCCCCAGCATTTT
NA,TRBJ2-7,TRBV5-1,NA,15,CASSLDGANSYEQYF,TGCGCCAGCAGCTTGGACGGAGCGAACTCCTACGAGCAGTACTTC
TRBD1,TRBJ1-1,TRBV11-1,many,15,CASSLDRAFGTEAFF,TGTGCCAGCAGCTTGGACAGGGCGTTTGGCACTGAAGCTTTCTTT